Here is one TCR beta chain with its context. Antigen specificity is unknown. This specimen belongs to a study of shared clonotypes between healthy human individuals. Findings of the study overall: Relative to their counterparts shared across all four donors, non-shared clonotypes exhibited diminished generation probabilities.

Trimming left V 6 bases short and J 0 bases short, with 15 bases between. The CDR3 totals 15 residues. Germline-derived CDR1 and CDR2 are SNHLY and FYNNEI. At deep level, the assay was performed. Some clones are missing from TCRdb's copy, which holds only in-frame ones; the method was immunoSEQ multiplex PCR. The sample carries about 300,000 clones, about 74% recorded once. The donors were adults (healthy and HIV-negative) with no recent acute infections or vaccinations. The donor cohort consisted entirely of Caucasian adults residing in Nashville, Tennessee. This chain uses TRBV2 with TRBJ2-7; D not certain. The sequence derives from a man aged 30-40 years in good health. The sample consisted of memory CD4+ T cells sorted from blood. The sample's subset: CD45RA-negative fraction. The DNA of the CDR3 is TGTGCCAGCAGCCCCCCCGGTCTGAGCTCCTACGAGCAGTACTTC. Protein product: CASSPPGLSSYEQYF. Full variable domain (outside the CDR3, taken from reference TRBV2 and TRBJ2-7): EPEVTQTPSHQVTQMGQEVILRCVPISNHLYFYWYRQILGQKVEFLVSFYNNEISEKSEIFDDQFSVERPDGSNFTLKIRSTKLEDSAMYFCASSPPGLSSYEQYFGPGTRLTVT.